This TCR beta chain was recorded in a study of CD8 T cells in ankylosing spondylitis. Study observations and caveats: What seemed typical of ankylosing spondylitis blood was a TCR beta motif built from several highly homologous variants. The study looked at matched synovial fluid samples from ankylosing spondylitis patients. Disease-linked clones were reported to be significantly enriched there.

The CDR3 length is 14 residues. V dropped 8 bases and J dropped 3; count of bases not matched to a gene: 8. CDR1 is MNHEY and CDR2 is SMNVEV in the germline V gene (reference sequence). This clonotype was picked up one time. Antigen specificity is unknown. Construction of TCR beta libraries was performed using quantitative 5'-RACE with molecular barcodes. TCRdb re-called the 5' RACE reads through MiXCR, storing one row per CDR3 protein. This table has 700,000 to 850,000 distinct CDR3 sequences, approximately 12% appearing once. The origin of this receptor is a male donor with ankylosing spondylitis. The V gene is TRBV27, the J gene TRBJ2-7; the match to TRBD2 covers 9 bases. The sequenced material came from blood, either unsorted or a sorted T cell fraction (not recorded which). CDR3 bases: TGTGCCAGCCACGGACTAGCGCTTCGCTACGAGCAGTACTTC. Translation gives CASHGLALRYEQYF.